The clone carrying this TCR beta chain was recorded once. Other DNA sequences in the sample encode the same CDR3. CDR1 LNHDA and CDR2 SQIVND come from the germline V gene (reference sequence). The V end lost 0 bases, the J end lost 4 bases, and 9 bases lay between the germline ends. This CDR3 comprises 14 residues. This sample is drawn from a study of shared clonotypes between healthy human individuals. Selected positively for CCR7 and CD45RO-negative, naive CD8 cells excluded terminally differentiated effector memory CD45RA+ cells. Measured with immunoSEQ multiplex PCR; TCRdb has only the in-frame clones, and not every one. The data hold about 610,000 clones, with roughly 96% observed a single time.

The TCR originated in a woman aged 25-40 years in good health. The chain couples TRBV19 to TRBJ1-1, with D unresolved. The sequencing sample was made of naive CD8+ T cells sorted from blood. Here the CDR3 DNA reads TGTGCCAGTAGTATAGATTTAGAAGGCACTGAAGCTTTCTTT. Translation: CASSIDLEGTEAFF.